These 16 T cell receptor beta chains originate from one sample sequenced in a study of T-cell reconstitution after alpha-beta-depleted transplantation in children. Unique molecular identifiers were incorporated into the prepared TCRbeta library. TCRdb reprocessed the PCR reads with MiXCR, giving one entry per CDR3 protein. Seen here are more than 75,000 distinct CDR3 sequences, roughly a quarter observed once, and the top ten hold 20% to 25%. The specimen was PBMCs, collected before TCRalphabeta/CD19-depleted stem cell transplant. All receptors derive from a boy aged 2-9 years with acute lymphoblastic leukemia, due to receive a stem cell transplant.

Many counts were recorded for this clonotype. The V call is TRBV7-9, the J call TRBJ2-1; unclear D gene. Germline V lookup: CDR1 SEHNR, CDR2 FQNEAQ (reference sequence). This CDR3 has 12 residues. V was pared by 6 bases and J by 2 bases, with 5 bases between. CDR3 coding DNA: TGTGCCAGCAGTTTAACCTACAATGAGCAGTTCTTC. This codes for CASSLTYNEQFF.

The V and J genes are TRBV10-3 and TRBJ2-1, with 10 bases matching TRBD1. Germline lookup yields CDR1 ENHRY and CDR2 SYGVKD. With 6 bases clipped from V and 2 bases from J, the junction kept 4 bases outside the gene matches. The CDR3 runs 15 residues. CDR3 DNA: TGTGCCATCAGGGGGACAGGGGCCACCTACAATGAGCAGTTCTTC. It yields the protein CAIRGTGATYNEQFF.

The chain uses TRBV20-1 and TRBJ1-5; a possible D gene is TRBD1 (6 bases). CDR3 size: 16 residues. Germline V gene lookup returns CDR1 DFQATT and CDR2 SNEGSKA (reference sequence). With 0 bases removed from V and 5 bases from J, the gap between germline ends came to 17 bases. The DNA of the CDR3 is TGCAGTGCTAGAGATACCAAGACAGGCCTCTATCAGCCCCAGCATTTT. Amino acids: CSARDTKTGLYQPQHF.

This chain joins TRBV6-5 and TRBJ2-7, with unresolved D. Germline V gene lookup returns CDR1 MNHEY and CDR2 SVGAGI. CDR3 length: 14 residues. The V and J ends lost 0 bases and 5 bases respectively, with 11 bases between them. The CDR3 sequence is CASSYSGLGHEQYF. The CDR3 nucleotides read TGTGCCAGCAGTTACTCGGGCTTAGGCCACGAGCAGTACTTC.

The chain carries TRBV4-1 and TRBJ2-3; no firm D call. The CDR3 is 14 amino acids. The germline V gene encodes CDR1 MGHRA and CDR2 YSYEKL. V shed 4 bases and J shed 9 bases, with 17 bases lying between them. CDR3 coding DNA: TGCGCCAGCAGCCCCACACCCGGTTCCTTCACGCAGTATTTT. This codes for CASSPTPGSFTQYF.

The chain is built from TRBV3-1 and TRBJ2-1; D possibly corresponds to TRBD2 (6 bases). V gave up 1 base and J gave up 2 bases, with 18 bases separating them. From germline, CDR1 is LGHDT and CDR2 YNNKEL (reference sequence). The length of the CDR3 is 18 residues. The CDR3 DNA is TGTGCCAGCAGCCAAGCAGGCCTCAGACTAGGGGCCTACAATGAGCAGTTCTTC. Amino acid sequence: CASSQAGLRLGAYNEQFF.

This clonotype was seen ten or more times. Its ends do not fully match the called genes, so a read error is possible. CDR3 region: CASSQGFTGELFF. CDR3 bases: TGCGCCAGCAGCCAAGGGTTCACCGGGGAGCTGTTTTTT. The chain couples TRBV3-1 to TRBJ2-2; D gene uncertain. This CDR3 contains 13 residues. Germline V gene sequence: CDR1 LGHDT, CDR2 YNNKEL (reference sequence). Based on the CDR3 plus reference TRBV3-1 and TRBJ2-2, the full variable domain is DTAVSQTPKYLVTQMGNDKSIKCEQNLGHDTMYWYKQDSKKFLKIMFSYNNKELIINETVPNRFSPKSPDKAHLNLHINSLELGDSAVYFCASSQGFTGELFFGEGSRLTVL.

This clonotype was seen many times. The V call is TRBV12-3 or TRBV12-4, the J call TRBJ2-1; no firm D call. The CDR3 sequence is 13 residues long. Trimming took off 7 bases at V and 9 bases at J, with 16 bases between the two ends. CDR3: CASKAIGPGEQFF. CDR3 DNA: TGTGCCAGCAAGGCGATAGGGCCGGGTGAGCAGTTCTTC.

Many counts were recorded for this clonotype. The rearrangement links TRBV4-3 to TRBJ2-1, with D possibly matching TRBD1 (6 bases). The V end was cut by 0 bases, the J end by 0 bases, with 15 bases between. This CDR3 is built from 18 residues. From germline, CDR1 is LGHNA and CDR2 YSLEER. CDR3 sequence reads: CASSQDRSSGHSYNEQFF. For the CDR3, the DNA is TGCGCCAGCAGCCAAGATAGAAGTTCGGGACACTCCTACAATGAGCAGTTCTTC.

CDR3 sequence: CASSSTQTSTDRGSGANVLTF. CDR3 nucleotides: TGTGCCAGCAGCTCTACACAGACTAGTACAGATCGCGGATCTGGGGCCAACGTCCTGACTTTC. The chain joins TRBV11-1 to TRBJ2-6, with a tentative D call TRBD2 (6 bases). Germline values: CDR1 SGHAT, CDR2 FQDESV (reference sequence). The ends were cut back, 4 bases at V and 1 base at J, with 26 bases in the middle. The CDR3 runs to 21 residues.

This rearrangement joins TRBV6-2 or TRBV6-3 to TRBJ2-1; 11 bases line up with TRBD2. The V segment lost 6 bases and the J segment 7 bases; nucleotides outside the gene matches: 17. The CDR3 sequence is 18 residues long. Germline V CDR1 and CDR2: MNHEY, SVGEGT. The CDR3 is CASSPESLLAGVSNEQFF. In nucleotides, the CDR3 is TGTGCCAGCAGCCCCGAATCCCTACTAGCGGGAGTTTCTAATGAGCAGTTCTTC.

This sequence joins TRBV5-1 and TRBJ2-7; D assignment may be TRBD1 or TRBD2 (5 bases each). Deletions cut 4 bases from V and 4 bases from J, with 24 bases between. The germline V gene has CDR1 SGHRS and CDR2 YFSETQ. The CDR3 has 17 amino acids. The CDR3 coding sequence is TGCGCCAGCAGCCCGGGTCCGGGACGGACCGCCGCGTACGAGCAGTACTTC. Translating gives CASSPGPGRTAAYEQYF.

The chain joins TRBV6-1 to TRBJ1-1, with D tentatively TRBD1 (5 bases). Germline CDR1 reads MNHNS; CDR2 reads SASEGT. V was trimmed by 5 bases and J by 8 bases, leaving 6 bases between them. The CDR3 totals 10 residues. DNA for the CDR3: TGTGCCAGCAGTCACAGGGAAGCTTTCTTT. Amino acid sequence: CASSHREAFF.

The sample holds many counts of this clonotype. The rearrangement uses TRBV5-1 and TRBJ2-3; D is undetermined. Germline V gives CDR1 SGHRS, CDR2 YFSETQ. The CDR3 has 16 amino acids. Trimming shortened V by 2 bases and J by 2 bases, and 15 bases separated the two germline ends. The CDR3 region is CASSFHLSTSTDTQYF. In DNA form, the CDR3 reads TGCGCCAGCAGCTTCCACCTTAGCACCTCCACAGATACGCAGTATTTT. The variable domain in full, with the rest retrieved from reference TRBV5-1 and TRBJ2-3, is KAGVTQTPRYLIKTRGQQVTLSCSPISGHRSVSWYQQTPGQGLQFLFEYFSETQRNKGNFPGRFSGRQFSNSRSEMNVSTLELGDSALYLCASSFHLSTSTDTQYFGPGTRLTVL.

This clonotype was seen repeatedly, ten times or more. V is TRBV7-2 and J is TRBJ2-3, with D perhaps TRBD2 (6 bases). The germline CDR1 and CDR2 sequences are SGHTA and FQGNSA. The V gene lost 7 bases and the J gene lost 0 bases, with 8 bases spanning the gap. The CDR3 runs to 13 residues. CDR3 amino acids: CASTGRSTDTQYF. The DNA for the CDR3 is TGTGCCAGCACCGGGAGAAGCACAGATACGCAGTATTTT.

This clonotype appeared many times. The J gene is TRBJ2-5, the V gene TRBV5-1; D is unclear. Germline values: CDR1 SGHRS, CDR2 YFSETQ. The CDR3 sequence is 15 residues long. V gave up 4 bases and J gave up 5 bases, with 18 bases separating them. The CDR3 region is CASSPGPGRIETQYF. In DNA form, the CDR3 reads TGCGCCAGCAGCCCCGGTCCCGGGCGGATCGAGACCCAGTACTTC.